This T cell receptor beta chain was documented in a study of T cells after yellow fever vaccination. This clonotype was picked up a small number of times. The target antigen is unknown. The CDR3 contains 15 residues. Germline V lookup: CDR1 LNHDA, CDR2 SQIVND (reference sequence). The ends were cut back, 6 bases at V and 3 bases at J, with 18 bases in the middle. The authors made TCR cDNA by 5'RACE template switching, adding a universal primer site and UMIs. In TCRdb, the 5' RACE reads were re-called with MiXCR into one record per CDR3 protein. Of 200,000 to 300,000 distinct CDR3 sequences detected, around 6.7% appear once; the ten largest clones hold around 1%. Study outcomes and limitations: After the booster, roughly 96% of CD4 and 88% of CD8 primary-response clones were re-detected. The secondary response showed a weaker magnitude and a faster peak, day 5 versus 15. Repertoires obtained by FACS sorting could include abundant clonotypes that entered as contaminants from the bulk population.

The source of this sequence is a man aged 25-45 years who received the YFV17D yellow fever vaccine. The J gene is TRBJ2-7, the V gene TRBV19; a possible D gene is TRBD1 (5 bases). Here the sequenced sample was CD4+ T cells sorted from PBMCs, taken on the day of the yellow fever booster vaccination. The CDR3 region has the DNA TGTGCCAGTAGCTTGAACAGGTGGGGCTACTACGAGCAGTACTTC. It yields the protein CASSLNRWGYYEQYF.